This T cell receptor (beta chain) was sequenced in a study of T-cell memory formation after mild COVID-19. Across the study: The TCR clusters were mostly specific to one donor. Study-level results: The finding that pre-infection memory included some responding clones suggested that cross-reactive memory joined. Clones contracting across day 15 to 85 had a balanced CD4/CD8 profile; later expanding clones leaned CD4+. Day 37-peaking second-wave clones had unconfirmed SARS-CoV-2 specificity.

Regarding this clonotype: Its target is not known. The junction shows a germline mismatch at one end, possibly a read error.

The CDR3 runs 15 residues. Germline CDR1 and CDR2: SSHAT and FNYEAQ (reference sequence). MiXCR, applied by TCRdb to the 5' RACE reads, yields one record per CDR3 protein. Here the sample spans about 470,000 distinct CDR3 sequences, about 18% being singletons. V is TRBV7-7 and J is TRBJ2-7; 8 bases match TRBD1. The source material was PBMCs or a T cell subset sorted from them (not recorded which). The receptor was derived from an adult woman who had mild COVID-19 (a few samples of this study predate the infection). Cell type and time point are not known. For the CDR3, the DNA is TGTGCTAGCAGCCTCCAGGACAGGGACTTCTACGAGCAGTACTTC. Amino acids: CASSLQDRDFYEQYF.